These T cell receptor beta chains were read from a single sample in a study of blood T cells in healthy people across ages. TCRdb re-called the 5' RACE reads through MiXCR, storing one row per CDR3 protein. In the table there are fewer than 2,000,000 distinct CDR3 sequences, approximately 40% of which are singletons. Material for sequencing was blood. The receptors originated from a human donor in good health. CDR3s include the opening cysteine and the closing phenylalanine or tryptophan. D genes are given only for firm matches. Clone sizes are given selectively: once, few, many, or a class where the clone is expanded.

CDR3nt	CDR3aa	j_gene	d_gene	abundance	v_gene
TGCGCCAGCAGCCAGGGTAGGGTACCCCTCTCTGGGGCCAACGTCCTGACTTTC	CASSQGRVPLSGANVLTF	TRBJ2-6	-	-	TRBV4-1
TGTGCCAGCAGCCGCCTGGCCATCCAGGACGCTGAAGCTTTCTTT	CASSRLAIQDAEAFF	TRBJ1-1	-	-	TRBV7-3
TGCAGTGCTAGAGATCCGAGACCGATAGACAATGAGCAGTACTTC	CSARDPRPIDNEQYF	TRBJ2-4	-	-	TRBV20-1
TGTGCCAGCAGTTACTCGCCGACAGGGAAGGATAATGGCTACACCTTC	CASSYSPTGKDNGYTF	TRBJ1-2	TRBD1	once	TRBV6-6
TGTGCCACCAGCAGAGATCTAGGGGCGGGAGCTTTCTTT	CATSRDLGAGAFF	TRBJ1-1	-	-	TRBV15
TGCAGTGTCCCGACTAGCGGGGGGATGGAGCAGTTCTTC	CSVPTSGGMEQFF	TRBJ2-1	TRBD2	-	TRBV20-1
TGTGCCAGCACCAGGACAGGGACGAACAGTGAGCAGTTCTTC	CASTRTGTNSEQFF	TRBJ2-1	TRBD1	-	TRBV6-2/TRBV6-3
TGTGCCAGCAGTCAGGAAGGACAGACCTTCAATGAGCAGTTCTTC	CASSQEGQTFNEQFF	TRBJ2-1	-	few	TRBV5-5
TGTGCCAGCAGCCCCCAAATGGAAAAACTGTTTTTT	CASSPQMEKLFF	TRBJ1-4	-	-	TRBV6-6
TGTGCCTGGCAATACGGGACGGCAAGCAATCAGCCCCAGCATTTT	CAWQYGTASNQPQHF	TRBJ1-5	-	-	TRBV30
TGCGCCAGCAGCCAACCGAGGGCCTTTACAGCGAACACTGAAGCTTTCTTT	CASSQPRAFTANTEAFF	TRBJ1-1	-	-	TRBV4-1
TGTGCCAGCAGCCTAACGACTAAAAGTACCTCCTACGAGCAGTACTTC	CASSLTTKSTSYEQYF	TRBJ2-7	-	many	TRBV7-9
TGTGCCAGCAGCCAACTTGAGGGGATCCGCGAGCAGTACTTC	CASSQLEGIREQYF	TRBJ2-7	-	-	TRBV4-2
TGTGCCAGCAGCCCTCGGGGGGACCTTACAGATACGCAGTATTTT	CASSPRGDLTDTQYF	TRBJ2-3	TRBD2	-	TRBV7-9
TGTGCCAGCAGCGCCCGAGCGGGGGGCAGCTCCTACGAGCAGTACTTC	CASSARAGGSSYEQYF	TRBJ2-7	TRBD2	-	TRBV9
TGCGCCAGCAGCTTGGGTAGCGGGGGTAAAGATACGCAGTATTTT	CASSLGSGGKDTQYF	TRBJ2-3	TRBD2	once	TRBV5-1
TGTGCCAGCAGGGTACAGGGAGGGAGGGATACGCAGTATTTT	CASRVQGGRDTQYF	TRBJ2-3	-	-	TRBV6-1
TGTGCCAGCAGTTTCGGAGGGCAGTCCTCTGGGGCCAACGTCCTGACTTTC	CASSFGGQSSGANVLTF	TRBJ2-6	-	-	TRBV6-5
TGTGCCAGCAACACAGGGGGCGTTGTAAATACGCAGTATTTT	CASNTGGVVNTQYF	TRBJ2-3	TRBD1	-	TRBV7-2
TGTGCCAGCTCACCTGTCAGGGGTAGAGAAAAACTGTTTTTT	CASSPVRGREKLFF	TRBJ1-4	-	-	TRBV18
TGTGCCAGCAGTTTGAGTAAGGCCTATGGCTACACCTTC	CASSLSKAYGYTF	TRBJ1-2	-	-	TRBV27
TGTGCCAGCAGCCAAGATCCGGGCAATGAGCAGTTCTTC	CASSQDPGNEQFF	TRBJ2-1	-	many	TRBV14
TGTGCCAGCAGCCCACGCCTTCTAGCGGGAGACTACAATGAGCAGTTCTTC	CASSPRLLAGDYNEQFF	TRBJ2-1	TRBD2	few	TRBV4-2
TGCGCCAGCAGCCAAGGAGGAGACGGTGAAGCTTTCTTT	CASSQGGDGEAFF	TRBJ1-1	-	-	TRBV4-3
TGCGCCAGCAGCTCCTTAGTTGCAACTAATGAAAAACTGTTTTTT	CASSSLVATNEKLFF	TRBJ1-4	-	-	TRBV4-3
TGTGCCAGCAGTGAATCTAGCGGGGGGGCCTACAATGAGCAGTTCTTC	CASSESSGGAYNEQFF	TRBJ2-1	TRBD2	few	TRBV2
TGCGCCAGCAGCTTGGTAGGCGCTTTGGAGACCCAGTACTTC	CASSLVGALETQYF	TRBJ2-5	-	few	TRBV5-1
TGTGCCAGCAGCTTAGTTCGCCAGGGATACAACGTTGAGACCCAGTACTTC	CASSLVRQGYNVETQYF	TRBJ2-5	-	-	TRBV7-8
TGTGCCAGCACCCCACCGGGGAAGTTAGACACAGATACGCAGTATTTT	CASTPPGKLDTDTQYF	TRBJ2-3	-	once	TRBV28